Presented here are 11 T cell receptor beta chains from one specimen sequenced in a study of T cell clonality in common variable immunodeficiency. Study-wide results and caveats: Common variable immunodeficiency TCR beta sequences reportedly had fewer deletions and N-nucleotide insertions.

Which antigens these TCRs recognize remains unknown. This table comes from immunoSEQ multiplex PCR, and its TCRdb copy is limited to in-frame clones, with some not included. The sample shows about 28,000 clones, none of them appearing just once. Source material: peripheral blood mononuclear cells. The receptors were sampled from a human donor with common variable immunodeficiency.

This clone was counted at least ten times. CDR3 region: CASRAGTGPNQPQHF. The DNA read from the CDR3 is TGTGCCAGTAGAGCCGGGACAGGGCCCAATCAGCCC. The chain joins TRBV19 to TRBJ1-5, with 9 nucleotides matching TRBD1. The read stops 3 residues short of the end of the CDR3; the missing end is completed from the germline J gene. J was trimmed by 3 bases and V by 6 bases; bases with no gene match: 6. CDR1 and CDR2 (germline): LNHDA, SQIVND (reference sequence). This CDR3 spans 15 amino acids.

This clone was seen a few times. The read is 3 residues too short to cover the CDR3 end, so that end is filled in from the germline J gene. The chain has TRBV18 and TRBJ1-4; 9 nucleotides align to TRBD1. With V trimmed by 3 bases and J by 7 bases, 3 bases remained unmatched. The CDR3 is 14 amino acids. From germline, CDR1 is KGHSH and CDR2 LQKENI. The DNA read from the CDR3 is TGTGCCAGCTCACCGACAGGGGGACGTGAAAAA. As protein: CASSPTGGREK. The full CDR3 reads CASSPTGGREKLFF.

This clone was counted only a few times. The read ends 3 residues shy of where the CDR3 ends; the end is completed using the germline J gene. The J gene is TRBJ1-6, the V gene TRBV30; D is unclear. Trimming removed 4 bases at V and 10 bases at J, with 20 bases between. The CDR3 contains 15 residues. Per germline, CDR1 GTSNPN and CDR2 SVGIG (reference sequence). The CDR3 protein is CAWTDPQGLGSPLHF. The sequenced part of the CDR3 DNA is TGTGCCTGGACCGACCCCCAAGGATTAGGGTCACCC. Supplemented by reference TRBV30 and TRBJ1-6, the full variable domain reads SQTIHQWPATLVQPVGSPLSLECTVEGTSNPNLYWYRQAAGRGLQLLFYSVGIGQISSEVPQNLSASRPQDRQFILSSKKLLLSDSGFYLCAWTDPQGLGSPLHFGNGTRLTVT.

CDR3 DNA (partial): TGTGCCAGCAGCTTAGGACAGTTGGAGACC. Protein product: CASSLGQLET. The full CDR3 sequence reads CASSLGQLETQYF. V and J are TRBV7-8 and TRBJ2-5; tentatively, D is TRBD1 (5 bases). From the germline J gene comes the end of the CDR3, since the read stops 3 residues before it. Germline values: CDR1 SGHVS, CDR2 FQNEAQ. V shed 1 base and J shed 5 bases, with 8 bases lying between them. The CDR3 is 13 amino acids.

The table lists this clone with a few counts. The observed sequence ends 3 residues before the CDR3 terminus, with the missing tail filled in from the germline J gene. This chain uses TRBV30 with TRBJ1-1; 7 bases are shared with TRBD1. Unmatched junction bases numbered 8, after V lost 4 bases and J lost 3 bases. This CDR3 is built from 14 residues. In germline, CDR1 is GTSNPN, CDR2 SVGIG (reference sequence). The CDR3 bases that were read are TGTGCCTGGACCGTAGGGGGCGCGGACACTGAA. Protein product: CAWTVGGADTE. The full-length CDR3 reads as CAWTVGGADTEAFF.

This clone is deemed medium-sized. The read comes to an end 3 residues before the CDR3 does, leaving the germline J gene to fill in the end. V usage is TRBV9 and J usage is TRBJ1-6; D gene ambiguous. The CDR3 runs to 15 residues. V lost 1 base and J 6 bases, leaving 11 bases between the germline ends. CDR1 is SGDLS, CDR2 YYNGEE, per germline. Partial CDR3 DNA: TGTGCCAGCAGCGTAAAAGAGTCGGTTAATTCACCC. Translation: CASSVKESVNSP. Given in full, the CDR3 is CASSVKESVNSPLHF.

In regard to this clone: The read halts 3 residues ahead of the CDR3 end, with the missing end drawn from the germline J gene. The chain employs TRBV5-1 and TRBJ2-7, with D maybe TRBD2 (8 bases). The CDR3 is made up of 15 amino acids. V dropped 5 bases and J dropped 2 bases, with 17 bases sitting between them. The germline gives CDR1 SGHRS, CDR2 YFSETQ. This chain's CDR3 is CASSRTGAGAYEQYF. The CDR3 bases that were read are TGCGCCAGCAGTAGGACAGGAGCGGGGGCCTACGAG.

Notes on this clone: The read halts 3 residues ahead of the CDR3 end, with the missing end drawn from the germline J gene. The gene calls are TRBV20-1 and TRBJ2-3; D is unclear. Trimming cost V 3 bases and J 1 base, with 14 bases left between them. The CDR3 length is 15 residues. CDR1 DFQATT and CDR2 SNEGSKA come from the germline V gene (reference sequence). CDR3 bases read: TGCAGTGCTAGGCCGCAGGTCGGAGGCACAGATACG. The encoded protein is CSARPQVGGTDT. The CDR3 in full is CSARPQVGGTDTQYF.

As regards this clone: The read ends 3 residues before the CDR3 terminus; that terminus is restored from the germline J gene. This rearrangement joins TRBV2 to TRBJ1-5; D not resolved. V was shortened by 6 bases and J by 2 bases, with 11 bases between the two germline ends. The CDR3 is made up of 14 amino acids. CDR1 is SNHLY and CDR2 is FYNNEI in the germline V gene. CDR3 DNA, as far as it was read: TGTGCCAGCAGCGAGGGCTGGGGCAATCAGCCC. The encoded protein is CASSEGWGNQP. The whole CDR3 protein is CASSEGWGNQPQHF.

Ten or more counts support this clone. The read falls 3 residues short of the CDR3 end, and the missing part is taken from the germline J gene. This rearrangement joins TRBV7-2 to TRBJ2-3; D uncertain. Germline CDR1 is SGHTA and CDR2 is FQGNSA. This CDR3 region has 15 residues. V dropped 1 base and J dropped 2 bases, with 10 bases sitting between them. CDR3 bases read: TGTGCCAGCAGCTTAGGGATAGCTCCCACAGATACG. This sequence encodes CASSLGIAPTDT. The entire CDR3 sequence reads CASSLGIAPTDTQYF. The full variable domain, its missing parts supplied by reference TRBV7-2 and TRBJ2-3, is GAGVSQSPSNKVTEKGKDVELRCDPISGHTALYWYRQSLGQGLEFLIYFQGNSAPDKSGLPSDRFSAERTGGSVSTLTIQRTQQEDSAVYLCASSLGIAPTDTQYFGPGTRLTVL.

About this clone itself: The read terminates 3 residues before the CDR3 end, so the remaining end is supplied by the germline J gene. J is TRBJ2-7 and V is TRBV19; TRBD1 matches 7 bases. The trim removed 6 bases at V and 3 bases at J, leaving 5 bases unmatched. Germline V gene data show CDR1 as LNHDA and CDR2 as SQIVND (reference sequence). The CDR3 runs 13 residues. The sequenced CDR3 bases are TGTGCCAGTAGCCCGGGACAGAGCTACGAG. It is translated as CASSPGQSYE. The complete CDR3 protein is CASSPGQSYEQYF.